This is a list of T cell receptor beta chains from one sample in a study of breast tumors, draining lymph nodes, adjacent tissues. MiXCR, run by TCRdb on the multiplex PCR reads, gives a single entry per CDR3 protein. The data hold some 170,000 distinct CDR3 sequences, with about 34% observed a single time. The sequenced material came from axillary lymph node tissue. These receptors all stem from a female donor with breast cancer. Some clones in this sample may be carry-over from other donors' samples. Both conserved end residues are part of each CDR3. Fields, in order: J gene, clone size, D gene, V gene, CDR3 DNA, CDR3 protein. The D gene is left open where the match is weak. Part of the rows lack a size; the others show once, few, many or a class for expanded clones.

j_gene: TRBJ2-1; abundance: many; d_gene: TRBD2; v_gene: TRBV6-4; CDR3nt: TGTGCCAGCAGTGACTTCGGGCGGGAGGGGCTAGGTGAGCAGTTCTTC; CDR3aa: CASSDFGREGLGEQFF
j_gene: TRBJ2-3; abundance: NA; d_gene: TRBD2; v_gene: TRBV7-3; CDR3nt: TGTGCCAGCAGCTTAAACGGACTAGCGGGTCCTGCCACAGATACGCAGTATTTT; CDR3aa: CASSLNGLAGPATDTQYF
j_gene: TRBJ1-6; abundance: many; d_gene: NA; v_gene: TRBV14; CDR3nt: TGTGCCAGCAGCCAAGATATCGGCAGGGGTAATTCACCCCTCCACTTT; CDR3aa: CASSQDIGRGNSPLHF
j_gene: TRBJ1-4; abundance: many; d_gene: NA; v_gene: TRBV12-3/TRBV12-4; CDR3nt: TGTGCCAGCAGCCCTCGGACAGATTTTGAAAAACTGTTTTTT; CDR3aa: CASSPRTDFEKLFF
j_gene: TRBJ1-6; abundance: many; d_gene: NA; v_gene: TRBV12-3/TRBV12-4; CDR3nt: TGTGCCAGCAGTTTGACCAGAGGCAATAATTCACCCCTCCACTTT; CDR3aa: CASSLTRGNNSPLHF
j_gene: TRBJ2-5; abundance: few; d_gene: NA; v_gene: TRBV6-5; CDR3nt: TGTGCCAGCAGCCGACGCCTGCTTGGGGGGGAGACCCAGTACTTC; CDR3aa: CASSRRLLGGETQYF
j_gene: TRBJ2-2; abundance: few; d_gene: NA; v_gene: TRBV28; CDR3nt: TGTGCCAGCAGTTTATATTTAGCCGCCCCGAACACCGGGGAGCTGTTTTTT; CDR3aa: CASSLYLAAPNTGELFF
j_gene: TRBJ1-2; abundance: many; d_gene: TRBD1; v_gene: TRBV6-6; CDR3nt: TGTGCCAGCAGCCCGACAGGGAGGGATGGCTACACCTTC; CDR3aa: CASSPTGRDGYTF
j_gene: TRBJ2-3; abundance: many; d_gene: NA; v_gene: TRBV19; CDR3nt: TGTGCCAGTAGTATCCCCAGCGGCGGTACCACAGATACGCAGTATTTT; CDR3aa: CASSIPSGGTTDTQYF
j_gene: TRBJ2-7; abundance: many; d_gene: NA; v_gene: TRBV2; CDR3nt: TGTGCCAGCTTCAGAGACTTTTACGAGCAGTACTTC; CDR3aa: CASFRDFYEQYF